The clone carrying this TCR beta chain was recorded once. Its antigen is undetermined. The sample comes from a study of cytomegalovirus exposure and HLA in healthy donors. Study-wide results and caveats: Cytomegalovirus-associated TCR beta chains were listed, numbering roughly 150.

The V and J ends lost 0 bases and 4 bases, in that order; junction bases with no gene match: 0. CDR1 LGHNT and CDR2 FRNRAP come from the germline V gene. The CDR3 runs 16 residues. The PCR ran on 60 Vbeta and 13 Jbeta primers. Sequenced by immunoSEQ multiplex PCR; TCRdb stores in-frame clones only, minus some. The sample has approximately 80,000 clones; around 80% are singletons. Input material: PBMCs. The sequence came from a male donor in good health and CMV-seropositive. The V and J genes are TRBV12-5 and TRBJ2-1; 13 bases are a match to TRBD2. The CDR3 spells CASGLVLAGGYNEQFF. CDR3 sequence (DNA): TGTGCTAGTGGTTTGGTACTAGCGGGAGGGTACAATGAGCAGTTCTTC.